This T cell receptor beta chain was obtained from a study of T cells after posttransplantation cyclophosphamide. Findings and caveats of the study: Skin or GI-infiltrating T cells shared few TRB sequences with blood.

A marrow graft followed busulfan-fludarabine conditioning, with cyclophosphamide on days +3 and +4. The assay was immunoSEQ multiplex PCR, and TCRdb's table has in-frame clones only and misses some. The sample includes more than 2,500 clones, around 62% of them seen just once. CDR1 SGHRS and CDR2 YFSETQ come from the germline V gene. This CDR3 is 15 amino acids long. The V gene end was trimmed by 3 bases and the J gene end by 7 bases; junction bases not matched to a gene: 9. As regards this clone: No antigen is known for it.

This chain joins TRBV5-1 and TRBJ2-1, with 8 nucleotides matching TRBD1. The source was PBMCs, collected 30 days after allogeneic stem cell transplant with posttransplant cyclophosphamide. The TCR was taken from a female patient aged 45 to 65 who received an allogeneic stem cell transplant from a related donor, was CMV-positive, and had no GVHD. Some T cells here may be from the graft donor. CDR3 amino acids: CASSSGGDALNEQFF. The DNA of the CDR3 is TGCGCCAGCAGCTCAGGGGGCGACGCGCTAAATGAGCAGTTCTTC.